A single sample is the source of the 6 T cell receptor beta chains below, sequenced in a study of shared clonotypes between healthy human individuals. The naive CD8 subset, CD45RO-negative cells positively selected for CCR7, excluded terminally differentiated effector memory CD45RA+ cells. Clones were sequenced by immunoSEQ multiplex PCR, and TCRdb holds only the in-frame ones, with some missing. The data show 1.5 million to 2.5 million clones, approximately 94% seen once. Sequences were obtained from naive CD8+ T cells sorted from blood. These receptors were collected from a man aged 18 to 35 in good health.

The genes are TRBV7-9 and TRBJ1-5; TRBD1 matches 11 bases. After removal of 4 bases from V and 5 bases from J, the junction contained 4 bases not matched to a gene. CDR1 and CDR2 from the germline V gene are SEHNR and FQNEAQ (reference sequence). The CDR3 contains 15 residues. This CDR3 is CASSSGQGAYQPQHF. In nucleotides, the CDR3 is TGTGCCAGCAGCTCAGGACAGGGGGCCTATCAGCCCCAGCATTTT.

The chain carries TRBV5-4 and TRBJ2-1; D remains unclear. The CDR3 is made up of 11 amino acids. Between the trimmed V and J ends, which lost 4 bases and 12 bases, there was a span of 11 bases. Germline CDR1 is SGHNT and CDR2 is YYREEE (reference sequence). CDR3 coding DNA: TGTGCCAGCAGCGATAATAGAGGGCAGTTCTTC. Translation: CASSDNRGQFF.

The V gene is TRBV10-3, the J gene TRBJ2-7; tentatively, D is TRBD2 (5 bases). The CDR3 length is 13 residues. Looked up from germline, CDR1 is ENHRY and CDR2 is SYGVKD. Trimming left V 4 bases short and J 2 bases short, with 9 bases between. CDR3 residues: CAISVYGTYEQYF. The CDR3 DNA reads TGTGCCATCAGTGTATACGGGACCTACGAGCAGTACTTC.

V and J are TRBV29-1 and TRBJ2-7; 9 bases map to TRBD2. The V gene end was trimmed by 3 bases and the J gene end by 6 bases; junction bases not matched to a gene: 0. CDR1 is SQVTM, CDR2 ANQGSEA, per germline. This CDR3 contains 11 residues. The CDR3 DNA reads TGCAGCGTTGAGACTAGCGGCGAGCAGTACTTC. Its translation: CSVETSGEQYF.

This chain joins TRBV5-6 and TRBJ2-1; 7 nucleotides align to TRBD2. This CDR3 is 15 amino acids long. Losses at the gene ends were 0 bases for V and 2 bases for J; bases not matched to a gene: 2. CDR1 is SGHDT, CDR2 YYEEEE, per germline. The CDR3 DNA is TGTGCCAGCAGCTTGGAGGGACTACCCTACAATGAGCAGTTCTTC. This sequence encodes CASSLEGLPYNEQFF.

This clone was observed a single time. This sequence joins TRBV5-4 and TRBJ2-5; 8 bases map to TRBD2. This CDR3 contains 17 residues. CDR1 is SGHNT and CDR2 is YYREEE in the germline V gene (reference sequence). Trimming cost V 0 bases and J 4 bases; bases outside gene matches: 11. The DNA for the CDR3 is TGTGCCAGCAGCTTGGATGGTAGCGGGGATCAGTTAGAGACCCAGTACTTC. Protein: CASSLDGSGDQLETQYF.